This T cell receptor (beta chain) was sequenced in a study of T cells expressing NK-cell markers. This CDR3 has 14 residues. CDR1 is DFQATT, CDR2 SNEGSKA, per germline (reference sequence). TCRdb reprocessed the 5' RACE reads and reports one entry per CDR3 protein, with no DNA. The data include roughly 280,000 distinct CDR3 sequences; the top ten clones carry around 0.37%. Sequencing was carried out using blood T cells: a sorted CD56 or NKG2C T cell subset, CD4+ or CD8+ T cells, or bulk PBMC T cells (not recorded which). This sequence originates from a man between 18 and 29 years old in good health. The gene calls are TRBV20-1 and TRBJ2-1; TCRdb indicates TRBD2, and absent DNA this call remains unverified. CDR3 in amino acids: CSARTASGNNEQFF.